This TCR beta chain was sequenced in a study of cytomegalovirus exposure and HLA in healthy donors. Broader study findings: A highly shared variant cluster was judged a likely technical artifact. A few chains linked to CMV were shown in vitro to be specific for CMV antigens. Presence/absence analyses treated sequencing depth as roughly uniform across donors. In a later analysis, TCR beta V- and J-gene trimming showed a link to a missense DCLRE1C variant.

Germline V gives CDR1 MDHEN, CDR2 SYDVKM. The ends lost 6 bases at V and 8 bases at J; junction bases unmatched: 15. CDR3 length: 17 amino acids. This clone was picked up one time. What it recognizes is unknown. With 60 Vbeta and 13 Jbeta primers, the PCR was carried out. Clones were read by immunoSEQ multiplex PCR, and TCRdb kept only the in-frame ones, dropping some. The sample contains roughly 140,000 clones, over 70% of which appear only once. The J gene is TRBJ2-1, the V gene TRBV28; 11 nucleotides match TRBD2. Sequencing was done on a sample of PBMCs. The origin of this receptor is a man aged 35-49 years in good health and CMV-seronegative. The CDR3 region has the DNA TGTGCCAGCAGGACCAGACTAGCGGGGAGGCTTGGCGATGAGCAGTTCTTC. Amino acids: CASRTRLAGRLGDEQFF.